Following are 10 T cell receptor beta chains from one sample sequenced in a study of identical twins. TCRdb passed the 5' RACE reads through MiXCR, listing each CDR3 protein once. The sample carries hundreds of thousands of distinct CDR3 sequences, approximately 22% recorded once. In addition, the sample was reused for a study of T cells expressing NK-cell markers.

The sample taken for sequencing was PBMCs. The receptor set was obtained from a woman younger than 30 in good health.

A note on this clonotype: Its ends do not fully match the called genes, so a read error is possible. This rearrangement joins TRBV6-2 or TRBV6-3 to TRBJ1-2; 9 bases line up with TRBD1. CDR3 length equals 12 residues. Per the germline V gene, CDR1 is MNHEY and CDR2 is SVGEGT. The CDR3 region has the DNA TGTGCCAGCAGTTGGGACAGGGCTGGCTACTCCTTC. Translating it yields CASSWDRAGYSF.

This clonotype has more than one count but fewer than ten. The chain carries TRBV6-1 and TRBJ2-3, with 8 positions matching TRBD2. The CDR3 extends over 13 amino acids. In germline, CDR1 is MNHNS, CDR2 SASEGT. The V and J ends lost 8 bases and 5 bases, in that order; junction bases with no gene match: 6. CDR3 loop: CASGAGVRDTQYF. For the CDR3, the DNA is TGTGCCAGCGGAGCGGGAGTAAGAGATACGCAGTATTTT.

This chain uses TRBV27 with TRBJ1-5, with 10 bases that match TRBD1. With V trimmed by 6 bases and J by 6 bases, 8 bases remained unmatched. The CDR3 covers 15 residues. Germline lookup yields CDR1 MNHEY and CDR2 SMNVEV (reference sequence). CDR3 DNA sequence: TGTGCCAGCAGGTCCCCCGGGACAGGGGTTCAGCCCCAGCATTTT. This codes for CASRSPGTGVQPQHF.

This clonotype was observed a few times. The chain couples TRBV6-1 to TRBJ2-3; 10 nucleotides line up with TRBD1. CDR3 length equals 13 residues. V was clipped by 6 bases and J by 5 bases; unmatched bases: 2. Per germline, CDR1 MNHNS and CDR2 SASEGT. The CDR3: CASRTGGQDTQYF. CDR3 DNA sequence: TGTGCCAGCAGGACAGGGGGCCAAGATACGCAGTATTTT.

The V gene is TRBV7-2, the J gene TRBJ2-5; perhaps TRBD1 as D (5 bases). This CDR3 is built from 14 residues. The V gene's germline CDR1 is SGHTA and CDR2 FQGNSA. Between the trimmed V and J ends, which lost 5 bases and 2 bases, there was a span of 12 bases. The CDR3 sequence: CASSDLRVQETQYF. The CDR3 region has the DNA TGTGCCAGCAGCGACCTCAGGGTACAAGAGACCCAGTACTTC.

This chain connects TRBV6-1 to TRBJ1-5, with 7 positions matching TRBD1. The length of the CDR3 is 15 residues. The V gene end was trimmed by 5 bases and the J gene end by 7 bases; junction bases not matched to a gene: 11. Germline V lookup: CDR1 MNHNS, CDR2 SASEGT. The CDR3 here is CASSPEDRPWQPQHF. The CDR3 DNA reads TGTGCCAGCAGTCCCGAGGACAGGCCCTGGCAGCCCCAGCATTTT.

The chain carries TRBV11-1 and TRBJ2-5, with D possibly TRBD1 on 5 matching bases. From germline, CDR1 is SGHAT and CDR2 FQDESV (reference sequence). V lost 2 bases to trimming and J lost 0 bases, with 7 bases between them. The CDR3 is 14 amino acids. DNA for the CDR3: TGTGCCAGCAGCTTAAAGGGGTACCAAGAGACCCAGTACTTC. Its translation: CASSLKGYQETQYF.

This clonotype was observed a few times. The rearrangement links TRBV12-3 or TRBV12-4 to TRBJ1-2; D is perhaps TRBD1 (5 bases). CDR3 length equals 15 residues. Trimming stripped 5 bases from V and 8 bases from J, with 21 bases between. The CDR3 DNA is TGTGCCAGCAGTGGAACTAAGGGGCGCAGAGGGGGCTACACCTTC. Protein product: CASSGTKGRRGGYTF.

This clonotype was picked up a small number of times. The chain carries TRBV20-1 and TRBJ2-1; D tentatively reads TRBD1 or TRBD2 (5 bases each). Looked up from germline, CDR1 is DFQATT and CDR2 is SNEGSKA (reference sequence). Trimming took 5 bases from V and 4 from J, leaving 9 bases between them. The CDR3 totals 12 residues. DNA for the CDR3: TGCAGTGCTCAGAGGGGATACAATGAGCAGTTCTTC. It specifies CSAQRGYNEQFF.

The V gene is TRBV6-5, the J gene TRBJ2-5, with no clear D. This CDR3 has 14 residues. In germline, CDR1 is MNHEY, CDR2 SVGAGI. V was trimmed by 2 bases and J by 5 bases, leaving 12 bases between them. The CDR3 sequence is CASSYHKAAETQYF. The DNA for the CDR3 is TGTGCCAGCAGTTACCACAAAGCTGCCGAGACCCAGTACTTC.